The sequence of this TCR beta chain was determined in a study of T cell changes during pregnancy in multiple sclerosis. Libraries were prepared by immunoSEQ multiplex PCR; TCRdb keeps only in-frame clonotypes and omits some of them. The sample has 50,000 or so clones, around 92% seen once; the top ten hold approximately 0.6%. V gave up 0 bases and J gave up 9 bases, with 21 bases separating them. Germline V CDR1 and CDR2: MNHEY, SVGAGI. The CDR3 has 16 amino acids. This sample comprised CD4+ T cells from peripheral blood mononuclear cells, obtained after pregnancy. The origin of this receptor is a female donor with multiple sclerosis, enrolled in a pregnancy study. The chain couples TRBV6-5 to TRBJ2-7, with no clear D. The CDR3 spells CASSYSRIGSARWQYF. In DNA form, the CDR3 reads TGTGCCAGCAGTTACTCGAGAATCGGTTCCGCGAGGTGGCAGTACTTC.